A single sample is the source of the 26 T cell receptor beta chains below, sequenced in a study of T-cell memory formation after mild COVID-19. TCRdb reanalysed the 5' RACE reads using MiXCR and keeps one entry per CDR3 protein. The data show roughly 450,000 distinct CDR3 sequences, with more than 15% seen just once and approximately 21% held by the top ten. The sequenced sample consisted of PBMCs or a T cell subset sorted from them (not recorded which). These receptors were obtained from a man aged 18 to 29 who had mild COVID-19 (a few samples of this study predate the infection). Cell type and time point are not known.

This clonotype came up a few times. The chain employs TRBV29-1 and TRBJ2-3; D is unresolved. The CDR3 runs 13 residues. Germline values: CDR1 SQVTM, CDR2 ANQGSEA. V was pared by 3 bases and J by 2 bases, with 9 bases between. Here the CDR3 reads CSVEPAHTDTQYF. Here the CDR3 DNA reads TGCAGCGTTGAGCCGGCCCACACAGATACGCAGTATTTT.

This clonotype was detected a few times. This chain uses TRBV12-3 or TRBV12-4 with TRBJ2-2; 10 bases fit TRBD1. Losses at the gene ends were 6 bases for V and 7 bases for J; bases not matched to a gene: 5. CDR3 length: 14 amino acids. CDR3 amino acids: CASSRQGAGGELFF. Written as DNA, the CDR3 is TGTGCCAGCAGCCGACAGGGGGCCGGCGGGGAGCTGTTTTTT.

This clonotype was seen more than once but under ten times. CDR3: CASSLGAGNTDTQYF. The CDR3, as DNA: TGTGCCAGCAGCTTAGGAGCGGGGAACACAGATACGCAGTATTTT. The V gene is TRBV11-2, the J gene TRBJ2-3; 7 nucleotides match TRBD2. Germline trimming cut 1 base from V and 2 bases from J; bases unmatched to any gene: 3. The CDR3 extends over 15 amino acids. Per the germline V gene, CDR1 is SGHAT and CDR2 is FQNNGV.

The chain combines TRBV6-1 with TRBJ2-5, with 14 bases identical to TRBD2. The ends lost 8 bases at V and 4 bases at J; junction bases unmatched: 3. This CDR3 has 14 amino acids. Looked up from germline, CDR1 is MNHNS and CDR2 is SASEGT. The DNA for the CDR3 is TGTGCCAGCGTGGGACTAGCGGGGGCAGAGACCCAGTACTTC. It specifies CASVGLAGAETQYF.

The chain is built from TRBV7-2 and TRBJ2-3; 11 nucleotides align to TRBD2. V shed 5 bases, J shed 9 bases, and the junction held 4 bases outside the gene matches. Looked up from germline, CDR1 is SGHTA and CDR2 is FQGNSA. This CDR3 region has 13 residues. For the CDR3, the DNA is TGTGCCAGCAGCACCAGACTAGCGGGGACGCAGTATTTT. Translation gives CASSTRLAGTQYF.

The table lists this clonotype with a few counts. DNA for the CDR3: TGTGCCAGCAGCTTAGCGCTTCGACGGAATAATGAAAAACTGTTTTTT. Protein: CASSLALRRNNEKLFF. The rearrangement joins TRBV7-2 to TRBJ1-4; D is ambiguous. Between the trimmed V and J ends, which lost 0 bases and 4 bases, there was a span of 12 bases. Germline assignment: CDR1 SGHTA and CDR2 FQGNSA. The CDR3 contains 16 residues.

This clonotype came up a few times. V usage is TRBV5-1 and J usage is TRBJ2-7; D remains unclear. The germline V gene has CDR1 SGHRS and CDR2 YFSETQ. The CDR3 contains 14 residues. V was clipped by 2 bases and J by 3 bases, with 12 bases between them. This chain's CDR3 is CASSFGHQNYEQYF. The DNA of the CDR3 is TGCGCCAGCAGCTTCGGGCACCAAAACTACGAGCAGTACTTC.

The chain uses TRBV5-6 and TRBJ2-7; 9 bases are shared with TRBD2. The germline gives CDR1 SGHDT, CDR2 YYEEEE. Germline trimming cut 4 bases from V and 2 bases from J; bases unmatched to any gene: 10. The CDR3 length is 16 residues. CDR3 coding DNA: TGTGCCAGCAGCGTCCGAAGCGGGGGGACGGCCTACGAGCAGTACTTC. Protein: CASSVRSGGTAYEQYF.

This clonotype showed up just a few times. This chain uses TRBV7-9 with TRBJ2-7, with D tentatively TRBD2 (5 bases). The CDR3 length is 15 residues. Trimming removed 7 bases at V and 4 bases at J, with 20 bases between. Germline V gene lookup returns CDR1 SEHNR and CDR2 FQNEAQ (reference sequence). The CDR3, as DNA: TGTGCCAGCACCTCCCAAGGGAGCGGCCGGTACGAGCAGTACTTC. Residues: CASTSQGSGRYEQYF.

The J gene is TRBJ2-1, the V gene TRBV28, with no clear D. This CDR3 region has 12 residues. Trimming cost V 6 bases and J 9 bases, with 12 bases left between them. The germline V gene has CDR1 MDHEN and CDR2 SYDVKM. The CDR3 DNA is TGTGCCAGCAGCACCTCTGGACGTGAGCAGTTCTTC. This sequence encodes CASSTSGREQFF.

This rearrangement joins TRBV6-6 to TRBJ1-5; 7 nucleotides match TRBD1. CDR1 is MNHNY and CDR2 is SVGAGI in the germline V gene (reference sequence). CDR3 length: 15 amino acids. The trim removed 6 bases at V and 3 bases at J, leaving 8 bases unmatched. The CDR3: CASSYGQELNQPQHF. The CDR3 DNA is TGTGCCAGCAGCTACGGACAGGAGCTCAATCAGCCCCAGCATTTT.

The CDR3 spells CASRLLRQGGETQYF. As DNA, the CDR3 is TGTGCCAGCAGGCTCCTAAGACAGGGCGGCGAGACCCAGTACTTC. The rearrangement joins TRBV28 to TRBJ2-5; TRBD1 aligns across 7 bases. The CDR3 length is 15 residues. Germline V CDR1 and CDR2: MDHEN, SYDVKM. Unmatched junction bases numbered 12, after V lost 6 bases and J lost 5 bases.

This clonotype was found once. The chain has TRBV6-6 and TRBJ1-5; 10 positions match TRBD1. Germline assignment: CDR1 MNHNY and CDR2 SVGAGI (reference sequence). The CDR3 is made up of 16 amino acids. The ends lost 6 bases at V and 4 bases at J; junction bases unmatched: 9. The CDR3 spells CASRTGGSNGNQPQHF. The CDR3 DNA reads as TGTGCCAGCAGGACAGGGGGCTCGAACGGGAATCAGCCCCAGCATTTT.

This clonotype has only a few counts. V and J are TRBV6-1 and TRBJ2-1, with 10 positions matching TRBD2. From germline, CDR1 is MNHNS and CDR2 SASEGT. Unmatched junction bases numbered 5, after V lost 1 base and J lost 8 bases. The CDR3 covers 15 residues. The CDR3 region has the DNA TGTGCCAGCAGTGAAGAGAGCGGACTAGCGGATGAGCAGTTCTTC. Its translation is CASSEESGLADEQFF.

The V call is TRBV5-1, the J call TRBJ2-2; TRBD2 is a possible D gene (5 bases). Germline CDR1 and CDR2: SGHRS and YFSETQ. Trimming cost V 3 bases and J 6 bases, with 15 bases left between them. The CDR3 has 15 residues. The CDR3 loop is CASSWGDDGAGELFF. The CDR3 DNA sequence: TGCGCCAGCAGCTGGGGAGATGACGGGGCCGGGGAGCTGTTTTTT.

There are a few counts of this clonotype. This rearrangement joins TRBV5-1 to TRBJ2-7; 10 positions agree with TRBD2. Germline CDR1 is SGHRS and CDR2 is YFSETQ. Unmatched junction bases numbered 3, after V lost 3 bases and J lost 3 bases. The CDR3 spans 14 residues. DNA for the CDR3: TGCGCCAGCAGCTCGACTAGCGGGCGCTACGAGCAGTACTTC. This gives the protein CASSSTSGRYEQYF.

On this clonotype itself: The limits of the CDR3 on the DNA are not certain, so only TCRdb's listed CDR3 is given. The chain recombines TRBV29-1 with TRBJ1-1; no DNA check was done on the table's D call, TRBD1. Germline V gene sequence: CDR1 SQVTM, CDR2 ANQGSEA. A total of 13 residues make up the CDR3, ends included. This chain's CDR3 is CSVTFGGNTEAFF.

This clonotype was found a few times. The V call is TRBV28, the J call TRBJ2-4; 9 nucleotides align to TRBD2. CDR1 is MDHEN, CDR2 SYDVKM, per germline. The CDR3 spans 16 residues. J lost 5 bases, V lost 6 bases, and 11 bases had no gene match. CDR3 nucleotide sequence: TGTGCCAGCAGCTACATGGGGGAGCGGGGGGAAAACATTCAGTACTTC. Its protein product is CASSYMGERGENIQYF.

V usage is TRBV14 and J usage is TRBJ2-5; TRBD2 matches at 13 bases. Germline assignment: CDR1 SGHDN and CDR2 FVKESK. The V and J ends lost 5 bases and 5 bases, in that order; junction bases with no gene match: 11. This CDR3 is 17 amino acids long. Written as DNA, the CDR3 is TGTGCCAGCAGCGACTCCGGGACTAGCGGGGTTGAGGAGACCCAGTACTTC. It is translated as CASSDSGTSGVEETQYF.

V gene TRBV20-1 combines with J gene TRBJ2-1; D uncertain. The germline V gene encodes CDR1 DFQATT and CDR2 SNEGSKA (reference sequence). Trimming took 3 bases from V and 4 from J, leaving 10 bases between them. The CDR3 length is 13 residues. CDR3 protein: CSARASIYNEQFF. The CDR3 DNA follows: TGCAGTGCTAGGGCGTCCATTTACAATGAGCAGTTCTTC.

V is TRBV5-4 and J is TRBJ2-7; tentatively, D is TRBD1 (6 bases). V lost 4 bases, J lost 6 bases, and 17 bases lay in between. The CDR3 loop spans 14 amino acids. The V gene's germline CDR1 is SGHNT and CDR2 YYREEE (reference sequence). Written as DNA, the CDR3 is TGTGCCAGCAGCCTGGACCGGACAGTTCCCGAGCAGTACGTC. Protein sequence: CASSLDRTVPEQYV.

J is TRBJ2-3 and V is TRBV24-1, with 9 bases matching TRBD1. The CDR3 covers 15 residues. The germline CDR1 and CDR2 sequences are KGHDR and SFDVKD. The V gene end was trimmed by 3 bases and the J gene end by 5 bases; junction bases not matched to a gene: 5. For the CDR3, the DNA is TGTGCCACCAGTGATCGGGACAGGGCGGTAGATACGCAGTATTTT. Its translation is CATSDRDRAVDTQYF.

This clonotype was detected many times. The V gene is TRBV5-5, the J gene TRBJ2-3; D not resolved. CDR3 length equals 13 residues. CDR1 and CDR2 (germline): SGHKS, YYEKEE (reference sequence). V lost 3 bases to trimming and J lost 3 bases, with 8 bases between them. DNA of the CDR3: TGTGCCAGCAGCTCCTTCCGGACAGATACGCAGTATTTT. Translation: CASSSFRTDTQYF.

This clonotype was seen repeatedly, ten times or more. The chain employs TRBV18 and TRBJ2-1; D gene unclear. V was clipped by 2 bases and J by 8 bases, with 7 bases between them. CDR3 length equals 12 residues. Germline assignment: CDR1 KGHSH and CDR2 LQKENI. The CDR3 is CASSPSSDEQFF. The CDR3 nucleotides are TGTGCCAGCTCACCAAGCTCTGATGAGCAGTTCTTC. Complete variable domain (other parts from reference TRBV18 and TRBJ2-1): NAGVMQNPRHLVRRRGQEARLRCSPMKGHSHVYWYRQLPEEGLKFMVYLQKENIIDESGMPKERFSAEFPKEGPSILRIQQVVRGDSAAYFCASSPSSDEQFFGPGTRLTVL.

This clonotype has a handful of counts. This rearrangement joins TRBV28 to TRBJ1-1; D call uncertain. Trimming took 8 bases from V and 6 from J, leaving 10 bases between them. The germline gives CDR1 MDHEN, CDR2 SYDVKM. This CDR3 is 11 amino acids long. The CDR3: CASLMGPEAFF. CDR3 nucleotides: TGTGCCAGCCTCATGGGCCCTGAAGCTTTCTTT.

In its sample, this clonotype was seen a few times. V is TRBV7-9 and J is TRBJ2-7; D call uncertain. V lost 5 bases to trimming and J lost 10 bases, with 21 bases between them. The CDR3 contains 14 residues. In germline, CDR1 is SEHNR, CDR2 FQNEAQ (reference sequence). The CDR3: CASSNHFRCQVQYF. The DNA of the CDR3 is TGTGCCAGCAGCAACCACTTCCGCTGTCAAGTCCAGTACTTC.